This passage covers 5 T cell receptor beta chains from one sample sequenced in a study of cytomegalovirus exposure and HLA in healthy donors. Amplification used 60 Vbeta primers and 13 Jbeta primers. Assay used: immunoSEQ multiplex PCR; TCRdb lists only in-frame clones, some missing. This repertoire shows over 120,000 clones, approximately 80% found once; its top ten account for about 4.3%. The sequenced sample was PBMCs. All receptors come from a man aged 40-49 years in good health and CMV-seronegative.

The chain has TRBV5-1 and TRBJ2-1, with TRBD2 as a possible D gene (7 bases). Per germline, CDR1 SGHRS and CDR2 YFSETQ. This CDR3 is 19 amino acids long. Trimming removed 0 bases from V and 3 bases from J, with 22 bases in between. This CDR3 is CASSLVGGLGRALYNEQFF. For the CDR3, the DNA is TGCGCCAGCAGCTTGGTGGGGGGGCTCGGCCGAGCCCTCTACAATGAGCAGTTCTTC.

The V gene is TRBV27, the J gene TRBJ1-1; D is unclear. CDR1 is MNHEY and CDR2 is SMNVEV in the germline V gene (reference sequence). V was shortened by 2 bases and J by 3 bases, with 7 bases between the two germline ends. CDR3 length: 13 amino acids. CDR3 region: CASSLRRDTEAFF. The CDR3 nucleotides read TGTGCCAGCAGTTTAAGGAGAGACACTGAAGCTTTCTTT.

This chain joins TRBV19 and TRBJ2-5; a weak D match, TRBD1 (5 bases). Germline loops: CDR1 LNHDA, CDR2 SQIVND (reference sequence). The CDR3 totals 13 residues. Trimming stripped 6 bases from V and 1 base from J, with 9 bases between. The CDR3 DNA reads as TGTGCCAGTAGCCCAGGGCGCCAAGAGACCCAGTACTTC. It encodes CASSPGRQETQYF.

This chain uses TRBV5-1 with TRBJ1-2; TRBD1 matches at 8 bases. Per germline, CDR1 SGHRS and CDR2 YFSETQ. The trim removed 4 bases at V and 8 bases at J, leaving 7 bases unmatched. The CDR3 has 13 amino acids. CDR3 DNA: TGCGCCAGCAGCCCGGACAGGGCGGTGGGCTACACCTTC. This gives the protein CASSPDRAVGYTF.

The V gene is TRBV6-7, the J gene TRBJ2-5; TRBD1 agrees at 11 bases. TRBV6-7 is given ORF status, its function remaining uncertain. This CDR3 is built from 15 residues. V was clipped by 2 bases and J by 4 bases; unmatched bases: 3. The CDR3 is CASSYPGTGGETQYF. CDR3 in DNA: TGTGCCAGCAGTTACCCCGGGACAGGGGGAGAGACCCAGTACTTC.